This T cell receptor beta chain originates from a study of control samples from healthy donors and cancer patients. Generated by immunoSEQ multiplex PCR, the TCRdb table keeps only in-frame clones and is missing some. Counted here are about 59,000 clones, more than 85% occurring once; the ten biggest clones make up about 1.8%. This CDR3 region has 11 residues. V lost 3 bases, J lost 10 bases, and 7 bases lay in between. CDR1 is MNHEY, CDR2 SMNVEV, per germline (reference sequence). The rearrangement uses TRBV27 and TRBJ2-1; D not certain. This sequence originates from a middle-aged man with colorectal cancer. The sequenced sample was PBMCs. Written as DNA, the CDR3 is TGTGCCAGCAGTTTCGGCGTCGAGCAGTTCTTC. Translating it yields CASSFGVEQFF.